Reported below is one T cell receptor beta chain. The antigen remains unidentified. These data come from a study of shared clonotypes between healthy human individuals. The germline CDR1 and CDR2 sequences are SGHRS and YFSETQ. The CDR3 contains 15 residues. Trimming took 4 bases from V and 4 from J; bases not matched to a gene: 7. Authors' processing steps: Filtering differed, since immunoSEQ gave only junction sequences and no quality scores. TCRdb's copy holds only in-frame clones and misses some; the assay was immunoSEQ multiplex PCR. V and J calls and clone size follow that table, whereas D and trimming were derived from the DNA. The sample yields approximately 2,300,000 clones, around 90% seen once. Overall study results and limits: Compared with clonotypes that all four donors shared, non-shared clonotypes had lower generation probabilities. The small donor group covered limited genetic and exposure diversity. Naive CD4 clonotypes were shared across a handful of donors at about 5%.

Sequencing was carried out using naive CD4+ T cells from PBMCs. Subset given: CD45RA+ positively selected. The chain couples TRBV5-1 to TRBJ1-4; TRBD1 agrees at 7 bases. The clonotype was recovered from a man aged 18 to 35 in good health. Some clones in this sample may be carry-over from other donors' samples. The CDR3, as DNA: TGCGCCAGCAGCCCGTCGGGACAGTATAATGAAAAACTGTTTTTT. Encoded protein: CASSPSGQYNEKLFF.